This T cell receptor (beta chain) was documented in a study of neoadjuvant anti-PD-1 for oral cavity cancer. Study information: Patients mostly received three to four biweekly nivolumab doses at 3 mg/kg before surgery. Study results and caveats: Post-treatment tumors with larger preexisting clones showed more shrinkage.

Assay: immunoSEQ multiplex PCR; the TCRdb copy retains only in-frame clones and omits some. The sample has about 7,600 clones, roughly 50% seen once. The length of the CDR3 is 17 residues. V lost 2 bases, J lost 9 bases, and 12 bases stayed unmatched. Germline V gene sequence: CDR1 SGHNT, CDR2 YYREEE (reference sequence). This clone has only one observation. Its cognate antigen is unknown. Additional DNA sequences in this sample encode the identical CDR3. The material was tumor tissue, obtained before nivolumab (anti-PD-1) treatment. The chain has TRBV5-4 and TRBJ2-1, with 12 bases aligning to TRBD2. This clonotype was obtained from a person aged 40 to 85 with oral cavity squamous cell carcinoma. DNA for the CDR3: TGTGCCAGCAGCTTTTCCAGGGGGCTAGCGGGAGGGGGTGAGCAGTTCTTC. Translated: CASSFSRGLAGGGEQFF.